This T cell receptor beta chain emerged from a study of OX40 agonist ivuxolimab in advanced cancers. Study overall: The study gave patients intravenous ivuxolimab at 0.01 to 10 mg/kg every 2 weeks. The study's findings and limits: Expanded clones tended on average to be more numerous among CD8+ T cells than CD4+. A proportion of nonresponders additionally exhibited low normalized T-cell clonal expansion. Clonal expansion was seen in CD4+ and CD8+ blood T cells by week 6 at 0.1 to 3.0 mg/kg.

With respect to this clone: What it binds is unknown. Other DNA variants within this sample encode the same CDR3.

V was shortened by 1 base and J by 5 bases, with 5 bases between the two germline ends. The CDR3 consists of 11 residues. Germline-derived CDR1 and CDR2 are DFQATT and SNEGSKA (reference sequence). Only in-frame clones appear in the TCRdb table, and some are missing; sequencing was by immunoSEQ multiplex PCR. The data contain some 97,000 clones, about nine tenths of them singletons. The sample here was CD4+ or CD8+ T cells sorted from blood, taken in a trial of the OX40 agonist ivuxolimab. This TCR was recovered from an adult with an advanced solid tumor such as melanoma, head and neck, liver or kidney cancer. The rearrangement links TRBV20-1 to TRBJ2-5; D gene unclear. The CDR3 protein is CSARVGETQYF. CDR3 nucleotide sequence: TGCAGTGCTAGAGTCGGGGAGACCCAGTACTTC.